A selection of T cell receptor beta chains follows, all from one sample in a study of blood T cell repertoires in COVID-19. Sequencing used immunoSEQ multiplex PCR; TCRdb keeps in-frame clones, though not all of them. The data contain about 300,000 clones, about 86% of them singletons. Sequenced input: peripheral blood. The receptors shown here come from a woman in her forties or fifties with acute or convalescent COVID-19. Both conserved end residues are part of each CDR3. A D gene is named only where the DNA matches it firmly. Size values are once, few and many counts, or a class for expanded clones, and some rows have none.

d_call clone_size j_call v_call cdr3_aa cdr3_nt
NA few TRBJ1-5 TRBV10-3 CAISEAGSYQPQHF TGTGCCATCAGTGAGGCCGGGTCCTATCAGCCCCAGCATTTT
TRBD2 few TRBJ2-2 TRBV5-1 CASSLALAGLETGELFF TGCGCCAGCAGCTTGGCCCTAGCGGGACTAGAGACCGGGGAGCTGTTTTTT
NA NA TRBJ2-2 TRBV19 CASRRELGTGELFF TGTGCCAGTAGGCGGGAATTGGGCACCGGGGAGCTGTTTTTT
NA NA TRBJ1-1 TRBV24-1 CATSDTTGTEAFF TGTGCCACCAGTGATACCACGGGGACTGAAGCTTTCTTT
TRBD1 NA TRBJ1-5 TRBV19 CASSIGATGAGNQPQHF TGTGCCAGTAGTATTGGGGCGACAGGGGCAGGTAATCAGCCCCAGCATTTT
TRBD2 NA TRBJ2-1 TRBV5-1 CASSFTSGGYNEQFF TGCGCCAGCAGCTTTACTAGCGGGGGGTACAATGAGCAGTTCTTC
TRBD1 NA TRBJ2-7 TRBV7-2 CASSFGQGYDEQYF TGTGCCAGCAGCTTTGGACAGGGTTACGACGAGCAGTACTTC
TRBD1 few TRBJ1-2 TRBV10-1 CASSEGQDFPGYTF TGCGCCAGCAGTGAAGGACAGGACTTTCCTGGCTACACCTTC
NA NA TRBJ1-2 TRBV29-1 CSVVSGSSYGYTF TGCAGCGTTGTTTCTGGGAGCAGCTATGGCTACACCTTC
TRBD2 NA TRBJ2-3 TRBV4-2 CASSQGEGSDTQYF TGTGCCAGCAGCCAAGGGGAGGGTTCAGATACGCAGTATTTT
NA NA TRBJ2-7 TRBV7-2 CASLENSYEQYF TGTGCCAGCCTAGAGAACTCCTACGAGCAGTACTTC